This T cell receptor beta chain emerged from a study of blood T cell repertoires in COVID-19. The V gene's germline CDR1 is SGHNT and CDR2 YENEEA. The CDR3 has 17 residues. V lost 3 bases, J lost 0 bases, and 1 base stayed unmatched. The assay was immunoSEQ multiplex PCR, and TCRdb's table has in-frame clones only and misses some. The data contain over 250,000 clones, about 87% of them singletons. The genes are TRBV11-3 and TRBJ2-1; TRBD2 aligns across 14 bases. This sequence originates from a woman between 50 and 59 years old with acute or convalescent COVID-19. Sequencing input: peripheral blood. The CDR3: CASSLGTSGSSYNEQFF. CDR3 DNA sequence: TGTGCCAGCAGCTTGGGGACTAGCGGGAGCTCCTACAATGAGCAGTTCTTC.